The 21 T cell receptor beta chains below come from one sample, sequenced in a study of T cell responses to AZD1222 COVID-19 vaccine. Clones were read by immunoSEQ multiplex PCR, and TCRdb kept only the in-frame ones, dropping some. The data show roughly 270,000 clones, 90% to 95% seen once. The specimen was peripheral blood, collected 28 days after the second AZD1222 dose. These receptors came from an adult who received the AZD1222 COVID-19 vaccine.

As for this clone: Other DNA sequences from this sample encode an identical CDR3 as well. The CDR3 protein is CASSYGQGNTEAFF. The CDR3, as DNA: TGTGCCAGCAGTTATGGACAGGGAAACACTGAAGCTTTCTTT. V is TRBV6-5 and J is TRBJ1-1; 8 nucleotides match TRBD1. The CDR3 contains 14 residues. CDR1 is MNHEY, CDR2 SVGAGI, per germline. The V and J ends lost 3 bases and 2 bases, in that order; junction bases with no gene match: 2.

This chain joins TRBV7-2 and TRBJ2-3, with D perhaps assigned TRBD1 or TRBD2 (5 bases each). Germline loops: CDR1 SGHTA, CDR2 FQGNSA. This CDR3 has 15 amino acids. Trimming took 4 bases from V and 2 from J, leaving 13 bases between them. For the CDR3, the DNA is TGTGCCAGCAGCTCCCCTAGGGACCCCACAGATACGCAGTATTTT. It codes for CASSSPRDPTDTQYF. Combining the CDR3 with reference TRBV7-2 and TRBJ2-3 gives the whole variable domain GAGVSQSPSNKVTEKGKDVELRCDPISGHTALYWYRQSLGQGLEFLIYFQGNSAPDKSGLPSDRFSAERTGGSVSTLTIQRTQQEDSAVYLCASSSPRDPTDTQYFGPGTRLTVL.

With regard to this clone: At one end the junction does not follow the germline gene, possibly because of a read error. The CDR3, as DNA: TGCGCCAGCAGCCAAGATACTAGCGGGGGCCGTAACATTAACTTC. It codes for CASSQDTSGGRNINF. The chain joins TRBV4-3 to TRBJ2-7, with 11 bases aligning to TRBD2. The CDR3 spans 15 residues. Germline V gene data show CDR1 as LGHNA and CDR2 as YSLEER.

This clone was observed a handful of times. This chain links TRBV7-3 with TRBJ1-6; no definite D call. The V end lost 1 base, the J end lost 5 bases, and 12 bases lay between the germline ends. The CDR3 is 16 amino acids. The V gene's germline CDR1 is SGHTA and CDR2 FQGTGA. The CDR3 region is CASSLMGGSNNSPLHF. In nucleotides, the CDR3 is TGTGCCAGCAGCTTAATGGGAGGGAGCAATAATTCACCCCTCCACTTT.

This chain links TRBV29-1 with TRBJ2-3; tentatively, D is TRBD1 (6 bases). V was pared by 5 bases and J by 3 bases, with 18 bases between. The germline CDR1 and CDR2 sequences are SQVTM and ANQGSEA. There are 15 residues in the CDR3. The DNA for the CDR3 is TGCAGCGTTACACTACCGGGACAAACGACAGATACGCAGTATTTT. It specifies CSVTLPGQTTDTQYF.

The V and J genes are TRBV29-1 and TRBJ2-7; 10 bases line up with TRBD1. Germline CDR1 reads SQVTM; CDR2 reads ANQGSEA. The J segment lost 4 bases and the V segment lost 6 bases, leaving 3 bases of the junction unmatched. CDR3 length: 12 amino acids. The CDR3 DNA sequence: TGCAGCGTCGGGGACAGGGGTTACGAGCAGTACTTC. Translated, it gives CSVGDRGYEQYF.

The rearrangement joins TRBV28 to TRBJ2-1, with 8 bases aligning to TRBD2. Germline trimming cut 8 bases from V and 3 bases from J; bases unmatched to any gene: 3. Germline V lookup: CDR1 MDHEN, CDR2 SYDVKM. The CDR3 sequence is 13 residues long. CDR3 DNA sequence: TGTGCCAGCCTCAGCGGGAGCTACAATGAGCAGTTCTTC. Protein sequence: CASLSGSYNEQFF. Filled out from reference TRBV28 and TRBJ2-1, the complete variable domain reads DVKVTQSSRYLVKRTGEKVFLECVQDMDHENMFWYRQDPGLGLRLIYFSYDVKMKEKGDIPEGYSVSREKKERFSLILESASTNQTSMYLCASLSGSYNEQFFGPGTRLTVL.

The chain joins TRBV15 to TRBJ2-5; no clear D gene. The V end was cut by 3 bases, the J end by 5 bases, with 7 bases between. Per germline, CDR1 LNHNV and CDR2 YYDKDF (reference sequence). The CDR3 consists of 12 residues. CDR3 nucleotides: TGTGCCACCAGCAGGAAAGGGGAGACCCAGTACTTC. Translating it yields CATSRKGETQYF.

The chain joins TRBV14 to TRBJ2-1, with D unresolved. Germline CDR1 and CDR2: SGHDN and FVKESK. V was shortened by 1 base and J by 5 bases, with 9 bases between the two germline ends. The CDR3 sequence is 14 residues long. CDR3 in amino acids: CASSQGLGHNEQFF. CDR3 coding DNA: TGTGCCAGCAGCCAAGGCTTGGGCCACAATGAGCAGTTCTTC.

V usage is TRBV10-3 and J usage is TRBJ2-7, with 10 bases aligning to TRBD1. Trimming at V came to 10 bases and at J to 5 bases, leaving 8 bases not matched to a gene. The CDR3 is 13 amino acids. Germline CDR1 ENHRY, CDR2 SYGVKD. CDR3 bases: TGTGCCACTCTGGACAGGGGGGGAAACGAGCAGTACTTC. Amino acids: CATLDRGGNEQYF.

The gene calls are TRBV5-4 and TRBJ2-7; 8 nucleotides align to TRBD2. Germline assignment: CDR1 SGHNT and CDR2 YYREEE (reference sequence). This CDR3 is 16 amino acids long. V shed 4 bases and J 4 bases; nucleotides not matched to a gene: 13. CDR3 sequence (DNA): TGTGCCAGCAGCCCGGGGGGGACCGCGGCGGCTTACGAGCAGTACTTC. Amino acids: CASSPGGTAAAYEQYF.

This sequence joins TRBV10-1 and TRBJ2-1; 7 bases match TRBD2. The ends lost 8 bases at V and 5 bases at J; junction bases unmatched: 9. Per the germline V gene, CDR1 is WNHNN and CDR2 is SYGVQD (reference sequence). This CDR3 is built from 14 residues. CDR3 loop: CASGTLAGDNEQFF. CDR3 DNA: TGCGCCAGCGGGACCTTGGCGGGGGACAATGAGCAGTTCTTC.

The chain couples TRBV28 to TRBJ2-2; tentatively, D is TRBD2 (6 bases). There are 13 residues in the CDR3. The V and J ends lost 2 bases and 7 bases respectively, with 8 bases between them. Germline V gives CDR1 MDHEN, CDR2 SYDVKM. CDR3 nucleotides: TGTGCCAGCAGTTTAGTGGAGGGCGGGGAGCTGTTTTTT. Translation: CASSLVEGGELFF.

The V call is TRBV15, the J call TRBJ1-3; no clear D. The ends were cut back, 1 base at V and 0 bases at J, with 4 bases in the middle. Per germline, CDR1 LNHNV and CDR2 YYDKDF (reference sequence). The CDR3 is made up of 14 amino acids. CDR3 region: CATSRAGSGNTIYF. CDR3 DNA sequence: TGTGCCACCAGCAGAGCCGGCTCTGGAAACACCATATATTTT.

The V gene is TRBV5-1, the J gene TRBJ1-5; D is possibly TRBD1 (5 bases). Germline V gene sequence: CDR1 SGHRS, CDR2 YFSETQ. The CDR3 runs to 15 residues. The V gene lost 1 base and the J gene lost 0 bases, with 8 bases spanning the gap. CDR3 in DNA: TGCGCCAGCAGCTTGAACGGGGCTAGCAATCAGCCCCAGCATTTT. This encodes CASSLNGASNQPQHF. The whole variable domain, remainder taken from reference TRBV5-1 and TRBJ1-5, is KAGVTQTPRYLIKTRGQQVTLSCSPISGHRSVSWYQQTPGQGLQFLFEYFSETQRNKGNFPGRFSGRQFSNSRSEMNVSTLELGDSALYLCASSLNGASNQPQHFGDGTRLSIL.

CDR3 amino acids: CASSYSIENTEAFF. In nucleotides, the CDR3 is TGTGCCAGCAGTTACTCGATCGAGAACACTGAAGCTTTCTTT. The chain employs TRBV6-2 or TRBV6-3 and TRBJ1-1; D not certain. Looked up from germline, CDR1 is MNHEY and CDR2 is SVGEGT. CDR3 length: 14 residues. V was shortened by 0 bases and J by 1 base, with 6 bases between the two germline ends.

The V call is TRBV20-1, the J call TRBJ1-6; unclear D gene. The CDR3 length is 12 residues. CDR1 is DFQATT, CDR2 SNEGSKA, per germline (reference sequence). V lost 3 bases, J lost 9 bases, and 9 bases lay in between. The CDR3 here is CSASRLTSPLHF. The CDR3 nucleotides read TGCAGTGCTAGTCGTTTGACTTCACCCCTCCACTTT.

The rearrangement links TRBV4-2 to TRBJ2-7, with D unclear. The CDR3 has 16 amino acids. Germline-derived CDR1 and CDR2 are LGHNA and YNFKEQ. Trimming shortened V by 0 bases and J by 2 bases, and 14 bases separated the two germline ends. CDR3 region: CASSQDLGVGPYEQYF. CDR3 coding DNA: TGTGCCAGCAGCCAAGATCTTGGAGTTGGGCCCTACGAGCAGTACTTC.

The chain uses TRBV25-1 and TRBJ2-5; TRBD2 matches at 12 bases. Germline V lookup: CDR1 MGHDK, CDR2 SYGVNS. V was clipped by 8 bases and J by 5 bases; unmatched bases: 9. This CDR3 has 15 residues. DNA for the CDR3: TGTGCCAGCCTGGCTAGCGGGGGGGCCCAGGAGACCCAGTACTTC. Translating gives CASLASGGAQETQYF.

The chain has TRBV28 and TRBJ1-2; D is uncertain. The CDR3 contains 12 residues. Deletions cut 6 bases from V and 2 bases from J, with 7 bases between. Germline V gene lookup returns CDR1 MDHEN and CDR2 SYDVKM. The CDR3 DNA sequence: TGTGCCAGCAGCCGGCTGAACTATGGCTACACCTTC. Its protein is CASSRLNYGYTF.

The chain recombines TRBV28 with TRBJ2-1, with 8 nucleotides matching TRBD2. V trimming: 3 bases; J trimming: 7 bases; junction bases outside the gene matches: 5. Germline loops: CDR1 MDHEN, CDR2 SYDVKM. This CDR3 contains 14 residues. CDR3 nucleotides: TGTGCCAGCAGTTTGACGGGAGGGCGAAATGAGCAGTTCTTC. It is translated as CASSLTGGRNEQFF.